The 27 T cell receptor beta chains reported below all come from one sample, sequenced in a study of PD-L1 blockade in urothelial cancer. Time point meaning: pretreatment peripheral blood. TCRdb's table, derived via immunoSEQ multiplex PCR, lists solely in-frame clones and lacks some. The sample records 85,000 to 90,000 clones, 85% to 90% being singletons. The sequences come from PBMCs, collected around atezolizumab (anti-PD-L1) treatment. These TCRs come from a man aged 55-75 years with urothelial cancer.

The chain uses TRBV5-6 and TRBJ1-2; D is possibly TRBD1 (6 bases). Trimming took off 4 bases at V and 4 bases at J, with 17 bases between the two ends. Per germline, CDR1 SGHDT and CDR2 YYEEEE. The CDR3 runs to 15 residues. This CDR3 is CASSPRGSSLYGYTF. CDR3 coding DNA: TGTGCCAGCAGCCCAAGGGGGTCCTCCCTCTATGGCTACACCTTC.

The V gene is TRBV12-5, the J gene TRBJ1-5; 8 bases fit TRBD1. The CDR3 length is 15 residues. The germline V gene has CDR1 LGHNT and CDR2 FRNRAP. The ends lost 9 bases at V and 2 bases at J; junction bases unmatched: 9. The CDR3: CARGAGGRGNQPQHF. The CDR3 DNA reads TGTGCTAGGGGGGCAGGGGGCAGGGGCAATCAGCCCCAGCATTTT.

The genes are TRBV20-1 and TRBJ2-3, with D unclear. This CDR3 is 11 amino acids long. V was shortened by 2 bases and J by 4 bases, with 4 bases between the two germline ends. The germline V gene encodes CDR1 DFQATT and CDR2 SNEGSKA (reference sequence). CDR3 bases: TGCAGTGCTAGACCCTCAGATACGCAGTATTTT. It encodes CSARPSDTQYF.

The genes are TRBV12-5 and TRBJ2-1; 7 bases are a match to TRBD2. With 4 bases clipped from V and 7 bases from J, the junction kept 10 bases outside the gene matches. Germline V gene lookup returns CDR1 LGHNT and CDR2 FRNRAP. The CDR3 consists of 15 residues. The CDR3 sequence: CASGSSSGGRNEQFF. CDR3 DNA sequence: TGTGCTAGTGGTTCGTCTTCCGGGGGGAGGAATGAGCAGTTCTTC.

The J gene is TRBJ2-3, the V gene TRBV10-2, with 12 bases lining up with TRBD1. V lost 4 bases, J lost 3 bases, and 5 bases stayed unmatched. The germline gives CDR1 WSHSY, CDR2 SAAADI. The CDR3 length is 16 residues. CDR3 amino acids: CASSGPGQGATDTQYF. DNA of the CDR3: TGCGCCAGCAGTGGTCCGGGACAGGGGGCGACAGATACGCAGTATTTT.

The chain uses TRBV30 and TRBJ1-4; unclear D gene. The ends were cut back, 5 bases at V and 8 bases at J, with 21 bases in the middle. The CDR3 has 15 residues. The germline V gene encodes CDR1 GTSNPN and CDR2 SVGIG (reference sequence). CDR3 sequence: CAWGRVSLEGEKLFF. CDR3 bases: TGTGCCTGGGGTAGGGTATCTCTGGAGGGCGAAAAACTGTTTTTT. The variable domain in full, with the rest retrieved from reference TRBV30 and TRBJ1-4, is SQTIHQWPATLVQPVGSPLSLECTVEGTSNPNLYWYRQAAGRGLQLLFYSVGIGQISSEVPQNLSASRPQDRQFILSSKKLLLSDSGFYLCAWGRVSLEGEKLFFGSGTQLSVL.

The gene calls are TRBV5-1 and TRBJ1-1; possibly TRBD1 for D (5 bases). Germline V lookup: CDR1 SGHRS, CDR2 YFSETQ. The ends were cut back, 4 bases at V and 1 base at J, with 14 bases in the middle. This CDR3 is built from 15 residues. CDR3 sequence reads: CASSQTPGKNTEAFF. In nucleotides, the CDR3 is TGCGCCAGCAGCCAAACACCAGGGAAGAACACTGAAGCTTTCTTT.

The chain couples TRBV5-1 to TRBJ2-3, with 8 bases that match TRBD2. With 3 bases clipped from V and 0 bases from J, the junction kept 6 bases outside the gene matches. CDR3 length: 16 amino acids. CDR1 and CDR2 from the germline V gene are SGHRS and YFSETQ. CDR3 sequence (DNA): TGCGCCAGCAGCTCGACCGGGGGGGTGAGCACAGATACGCAGTATTTT. The encoded protein is CASSSTGGVSTDTQYF.

The CDR3 bases are TGTGCCAGAAGCTTCGACAGCTGGGGTGAAAAACTGTTTTTT. Residues: CARSFDSWGEKLFF. The J gene is TRBJ1-4, the V gene TRBV5-3, with a possible D match to TRBD1 (5 bases). TRBV5-3 is marked as an open reading frame, function uncertain. Trimming shortened V by 2 bases and J by 7 bases, and 12 bases separated the two germline ends. The CDR3 is 14 amino acids.

This clone was seen only a few times. The rearrangement uses TRBV6-6 and TRBJ1-5; 7 nucleotides match TRBD1. The junction had 10 bases not matched to a gene; V was cut back by 8 bases and J by 3 bases. Germline V lookup: CDR1 MNHNY, CDR2 SVGAGI (reference sequence). CDR3 length: 15 amino acids. CDR3 DNA: TGTGCCAGCCGGAGTTGGGACAGCACCAATCAGCCCCAGCATTTT. Translation: CASRSWDSTNQPQHF.

The J gene is TRBJ2-1, the V gene TRBV7-2, with 8 bases identical to TRBD2. J gave up 10 bases and V 4 bases, and 6 bases lay outside the gene matches. CDR1 is SGHTA and CDR2 is FQGNSA in the germline V gene. The CDR3 has 13 amino acids. The CDR3 bases are TGTGCCAGCAGCTACGGGGGGGCGGGAGAGCAGTTCTTC. Translating gives CASSYGGAGEQFF.

By proportion, this clone is medium-sized. V is TRBV6-5 and J is TRBJ1-6, with 9 bases fitting TRBD1. The CDR3 runs 13 residues. CDR1 is MNHEY and CDR2 is SVGAGI in the germline V gene. Unmatched junction bases numbered 3, after V lost 8 bases and J lost 7 bases. The CDR3 sequence: CASRGQGNSPLHF. The CDR3 bases are TGTGCCAGCCGCGGACAGGGGAATTCACCCCTCCACTTT.

This chain links TRBV11-2 with TRBJ2-1, with 9 bases lining up with TRBD2. Germline trimming cut 1 base from V and 5 bases from J; bases unmatched to any gene: 3. Germline CDR1 reads SGHAT; CDR2 reads FQNNGV. The CDR3 contains 15 residues. CDR3 bases: TGTGCCAGCAGCTTAGGTGGACTAGCGAACAATGAGCAGTTCTTC. It yields the protein CASSLGGLANNEQFF.

This clone was seen only a few times. The chain has TRBV7-8 and TRBJ2-1; D call uncertain. CDR3 length equals 11 residues. The germline V gene has CDR1 SGHVS and CDR2 FQNEAQ. V was shortened by 3 bases and J by 10 bases, with 7 bases between the two germline ends. The CDR3 DNA follows: TGTGCCAGCAGCTTCTTGCGGGAGCAGTTCTTC. Protein sequence: CASSFLREQFF.

The chain employs TRBV5-6 and TRBJ1-3; D is undetermined. V gave up 1 base and J gave up 4 bases, with 9 bases separating them. The germline V gene encodes CDR1 SGHDT and CDR2 YYEEEE. The CDR3 contains 14 residues. The CDR3 loop reads CASSLLASGNTIYF. Written as DNA, the CDR3 is TGTGCCAGCAGCTTGCTCGCGTCGGGAAACACCATATATTTT.

V gene TRBV6-5 combines with J gene TRBJ2-1; TRBD1 matches at 10 bases. Unmatched junction bases numbered 7, after V lost 6 bases and J lost 8 bases. This CDR3 contains 14 residues. The V gene's germline CDR1 is MNHEY and CDR2 SVGAGI. CDR3 region: CASRDRGIFYEQFF. The CDR3 region has the DNA TGTGCCAGCAGGGACAGGGGGATCTTCTATGAGCAGTTCTTC.

The chain has TRBV7-9 and TRBJ2-2, with TRBD1 as a possible D gene (5 bases). This CDR3 region has 15 residues. In germline, CDR1 is SEHNR, CDR2 FQNEAQ (reference sequence). Between the trimmed V and J ends, which lost 5 bases and 5 bases, there was a span of 15 bases. The CDR3 bases are TGTGCCAGCAGCCCCGGACAAGCTAAGACCGGGGAGCTGTTTTTT. Translation gives CASSPGQAKTGELFF. Based on the CDR3 plus reference TRBV7-9 and TRBJ2-2, the full variable domain is DTGVSQNPRHKITKRGQNVTFRCDPISEHNRLYWYRQTLGQGPEFLTYFQNEAQLEKSRLLSDRFSAERPKGSFSTLEIQRTEQGDSAMYLCASSPGQAKTGELFFGEGSRLTVL.

This chain uses TRBV5-5 with TRBJ2-7; possibly TRBD1 for D (6 bases). The CDR3 runs to 15 residues. Trimming stripped 0 bases from V and 6 bases from J, with 16 bases between. Germline V lookup: CDR1 SGHKS, CDR2 YYEKEE (reference sequence). The CDR3 nucleotides read TGTGCCAGCAGCTTGGACCCACCAACCAGGGGCGAGCAGTACTTC. Translating it yields CASSLDPPTRGEQYF.

This clone has more than one count but fewer than ten. The chain uses TRBV7-9 and TRBJ1-2; D is unclear. This CDR3 is built from 12 residues. Germline loops: CDR1 SEHNR, CDR2 FQNEAQ (reference sequence). Trimming shortened V by 1 base and J by 8 bases, and 8 bases separated the two germline ends. CDR3 coding DNA: TGTGCCAGCAGCTTAGAGCTTGAGGGCTACACCTTC. This gives the protein CASSLELEGYTF.

This chain joins TRBV30 and TRBJ1-5; 11 bases map to TRBD1. Germline values: CDR1 GTSNPN, CDR2 SVGIG (reference sequence). Trimming cost V 2 bases and J 6 bases; bases outside gene matches: 3. This CDR3 is 14 amino acids long. CDR3 bases: TGTGCCTGGAGTAGGACAGGGGGCTTTCAGCCCCAGCATTTT. As protein: CAWSRTGGFQPQHF.

The chain has TRBV6-5 and TRBJ2-7, with TRBD1 matching 8 bases. The CDR3 is made up of 12 amino acids. The V and J ends lost 5 bases and 5 bases, in that order; junction bases with no gene match: 2. Per the germline V gene, CDR1 is MNHEY and CDR2 is SVGAGI. The DNA for the CDR3 is TGTGCCAGCAGTCCACAGGGGGACGAGCAGTACTTC. This encodes CASSPQGDEQYF.

This sequence joins TRBV10-1 and TRBJ2-4; D is uncertain. Trimming took off 0 bases at V and 8 bases at J, with 14 bases between the two ends. CDR1 WNHNN and CDR2 SYGVQD come from the germline V gene (reference sequence). This CDR3 spans 15 amino acids. CDR3 nucleotide sequence: TGCGCCAGCAGTGAGTCGAAAGGCCCTCGGGACATTCAGTACTTC. Translated, it gives CASSESKGPRDIQYF.

This rearrangement joins TRBV7-2 to TRBJ1-2; unclear D gene. Trimming left V 6 bases short and J 2 bases short, with 13 bases between. The CDR3 sequence is 14 residues long. Germline CDR1 reads SGHTA; CDR2 reads FQGNSA. In DNA, the CDR3 is TGTGCCAGCAGGCGGGTCGTCGGAAACTATGGCTACACCTTC. Translating it yields CASRRVVGNYGYTF.

The chain recombines TRBV19 with TRBJ1-2, with D hard to call. The V gene's germline CDR1 is LNHDA and CDR2 SQIVND (reference sequence). The CDR3 totals 11 residues. V was clipped by 1 base and J by 10 bases, with 7 bases between them. The CDR3, as DNA: TGTGCCAGTAGTATAGGAGTGGTCTACACCTTC. As protein: CASSIGVVYTF.

The genes are TRBV2 and TRBJ1-1, with 10 bases identical to TRBD1. The germline CDR1 and CDR2 sequences are SNHLY and FYNNEI. V gave up 4 bases and J gave up 7 bases; unmatched junction bases: 9. The CDR3 is 15 residues long. The CDR3 bases are TGTGCCAGCAGTGTAGGACAGGGGGTAGGGTATGAAGCTTTCTTT. As protein: CASSVGQGVGYEAFF.

The chain recombines TRBV5-4 with TRBJ1-1; 8 nucleotides agree with TRBD1. The CDR3 totals 18 residues. CDR1 and CDR2 (germline): SGHNT, YYREEE (reference sequence). V dropped 0 bases and J dropped 0; count of bases not matched to a gene: 10. In nucleotides, the CDR3 is TGTGCCAGCAGCTTGGACAGGGGGATTTCTGGCATGAACACTGAAGCTTTCTTT. Translated, it gives CASSLDRGISGMNTEAFF.

The chain has TRBV2 and TRBJ1-1, with D possibly matching TRBD1 (5 bases). Per the germline V gene, CDR1 is SNHLY and CDR2 is FYNNEI. Trimming shortened V by 4 bases and J by 6 bases, and 9 bases separated the two germline ends. The CDR3 runs 12 residues. The CDR3 loop is CASSAGPPEAFF. The CDR3 region has the DNA TGTGCCAGCAGTGCAGGGCCCCCTGAAGCTTTCTTT.